These T cell receptor beta chains were read from a single sample in a study of monozygotic twins with inflammatory bowel disease. TCRdb reprocessed the 5' RACE reads, keeping one entry per CDR3 protein, no DNA. The sample table includes some 200,000 distinct CDR3 sequences. Material: blood. The source of these receptors is a human donor with ulcerative colitis or Crohn's disease, or a healthy co-twin of an affected twin (not recorded which). Both conserved end residues are part of each CDR3. The order of the fields is V gene, J gene, CDR3 protein.

v_gene: TRBV6-5; j_gene: TRBJ1-2; CDR3aa: CASSYMNPQGALKSSYTF
v_gene: TRBV7-3; j_gene: TRBJ1-2; CDR3aa: CASSLGESGGYTF
v_gene: TRBV20-1; j_gene: TRBJ2-5; CDR3aa: CSAEGLQETQYF
v_gene: TRBV12-3/TRBV12-4; j_gene: TRBJ1-5; CDR3aa: CASSLDQGSNQPQHF
v_gene: TRBV29-1; j_gene: TRBJ2-1; CDR3aa: CSVLVGLAPRRINNEQFF
v_gene: TRBV5-4; j_gene: TRBJ1-5; CDR3aa: CASSFGHDQPQHF
v_gene: TRBV2; j_gene: TRBJ2-2; CDR3aa: CASSRPRDANTGELFF
v_gene: TRBV7-2; j_gene: TRBJ1-1; CDR3aa: CASSLVQDRGSTEAFF
v_gene: TRBV11-1; j_gene: TRBJ2-2; CDR3aa: CASSFPGQGAEWTGELFF
v_gene: TRBV27; j_gene: TRBJ2-5; CDR3aa: CASSHNPGHQQETQYF
v_gene: TRBV12-3/TRBV12-4; j_gene: TRBJ2-7; CDR3aa: CASSLYPREGIRSYEQYF
v_gene: TRBV20-1; j_gene: TRBJ1-2; CDR3aa: CSPLGVQDGYTF
v_gene: TRBV12-3/TRBV12-4; j_gene: TRBJ2-5; CDR3aa: CASKPQESGGQETQYF
v_gene: TRBV2; j_gene: TRBJ1-2; CDR3aa: CASSGEDRAGYGYTF
v_gene: TRBV29-1; j_gene: TRBJ2-3; CDR3aa: CSGMTGHWGISTDTQYF
v_gene: TRBV12-3/TRBV12-4; j_gene: TRBJ2-2; CDR3aa: CASTGGGPTGELFF
v_gene: TRBV9; j_gene: TRBJ2-1; CDR3aa: CASSSAPGSDNEQFF
v_gene: TRBV12-3/TRBV12-4; j_gene: TRBJ2-7; CDR3aa: CASSSAGLGDYEQYF
v_gene: TRBV5-1; j_gene: TRBJ1-4; CDR3aa: CASSLSSGSNEKLFF
v_gene: TRBV20-1; j_gene: TRBJ1-5; CDR3aa: CSALGLGDQPQHF
v_gene: TRBV6-6; j_gene: TRBJ2-3; CDR3aa: CASTAPGVDTQYF
v_gene: TRBV5-1; j_gene: TRBJ2-2; CDR3aa: CASSLGAGQGGELFF
v_gene: TRBV5-1; j_gene: TRBJ2-2; CDR3aa: CASSFPENTGELFF
v_gene: TRBV5-1; j_gene: TRBJ1-1; CDR3aa: CASSLWQANTEAFF
v_gene: TRBV7-8; j_gene: TRBJ1-1; CDR3aa: CASSLGRLNTEAFF
v_gene: TRBV7-9; j_gene: TRBJ1-1; CDR3aa: CASSLIGGRTEAFF
v_gene: TRBV16; j_gene: TRBJ2-5; CDR3aa: CASSQRIKTEETQYF
v_gene: TRBV5-4; j_gene: TRBJ2-1; CDR3aa: CASSWGAGGSYNEQFF
v_gene: TRBV6-2/TRBV6-3; j_gene: TRBJ2-1; CDR3aa: CASSYRAGGYYNEQFF
v_gene: TRBV6-6; j_gene: TRBJ1-3; CDR3aa: CASSYSTAGNTIYF
v_gene: TRBV14; j_gene: TRBJ1-1; CDR3aa: CASSHLAGVNTEAFF
v_gene: TRBV9; j_gene: TRBJ2-3; CDR3aa: CASSVGGGQHAETQYF
v_gene: TRBV6-6; j_gene: TRBJ1-4; CDR3aa: CASSYGQGSEKLFF
v_gene: TRBV7-2; j_gene: TRBJ2-2; CDR3aa: CASSLVLTSGSTGELFF
v_gene: TRBV27; j_gene: TRBJ1-4; CDR3aa: CASSWKGGNEKLFF
v_gene: TRBV6-2/TRBV6-3; j_gene: TRBJ2-2; CDR3aa: CASSPWSFVGANTGELFF
v_gene: TRBV9; j_gene: TRBJ2-1; CDR3aa: CASSVVSDTGLGEQFF